The present entry profiles one TCR beta chain with its context. Authors' processing steps: By means of reference gene primer amplification, nucleated cell counts were estimated. Repertoires were generated with immunoSEQ multiplex PCR, while TCRdb's copy carries only in-frame clones and drops some. That table furnishes V, J and clone size, whereas the DNA furnished D and trimming. This table has some 130,000 clones, around 76% appearing once. The data were obtained in a study of blood T cell repertoires in COVID-19. Background on the study: Some COVID-19 samples were acute and others convalescent; all came from the United States, Italy and Spain. Sample material is recorded as cDNA or gDNA derived from T cells, B-cell-depleted T cells, or PBMCs.

The CDR3 length is 14 residues. Germline CDR1 and CDR2: SGHRS and YFSETQ. V was pared by 4 bases and J by 0 bases, with 11 bases between. The V gene is TRBV5-1, the J gene TRBJ2-7; a weak D match, TRBD1 (6 bases). Sequenced material: peripheral blood. This receptor was taken from a man older than 75 with acute or convalescent COVID-19. CDR3 in amino acids: CASSQDSPSYEQYF. CDR3 sequence (DNA): TGCGCCAGCAGCCAGGACAGCCCCTCCTACGAGCAGTACTTC.